One sample yielded the 3 T cell receptor beta chains listed below, sequenced in a study of beta chain features in type 1 diabetes. The whole isolated RNA underwent reverse transcription, so sequencing captured expressed TCRB transcripts. Method: immunoSEQ multiplex PCR; TCRdb's copy keeps in-frame clones and lacks some. The repertoire holds about 250,000 clones, with less than 15% as singletons. The sample comprised naive CD4+ T cells from blood. Source of these receptors: a middle-aged woman in good health.

The gene calls are TRBV27 and TRBJ2-5; 7 bases agree with TRBD1. CDR1 and CDR2 from the germline V gene are MNHEY and SMNVEV (reference sequence). Trimming took 7 bases from V and 0 from J; bases not matched to a gene: 26. The CDR3 runs to 21 residues. CDR3 bases: TGTGCCAGCACAGAACGGCCAAGGGTCGGGACAGCCCCAATAAACCAAGAGACCCAGTACTTC. Protein sequence: CASTERPRVGTAPINQETQYF.

The V call is TRBV2, the J call TRBJ1-4, with D maybe TRBD1 (5 bases). CDR3 length equals 17 residues. Trimming left V 3 bases short and J 4 bases short, with 18 bases between. CDR1 is SNHLY, CDR2 FYNNEI, per germline. As DNA, the CDR3 is TGTGCCAGCAGTGACCGACCCTGGGAGGGGAGTAATGAAAAACTGTTTTTT. Translating gives CASSDRPWEGSNEKLFF. Drawing the rest from reference TRBV2 and TRBJ1-4, the complete variable domain is EPEVTQTPSHQVTQMGQEVILRCVPISNHLYFYWYRQILGQKVEFLVSFYNNEISEKSEIFDDQFSVERPDGSNFTLKIRSTKLEDSAMYFCASSDRPWEGSNEKLFFGSGTQLSVL.

This clone was seen a handful of times. The CDR3 spells CASSLVVQGSNYGYTF. The CDR3 DNA reads as TGTGCCAGCAGCTTAGTGGTACAGGGAAGTAACTATGGCTACACCTTC. The chain couples TRBV7-9 to TRBJ1-2, with D perhaps matching TRBD1 (6 bases). The CDR3 totals 16 residues. Between the trimmed V and J ends, which lost 1 base and 1 base, there was a span of 13 bases. Germline V gene lookup returns CDR1 SEHNR and CDR2 FQNEAQ (reference sequence). The complete variable domain, with remaining parts taken from reference TRBV7-9 and TRBJ1-2, reads DTGVSQNPRHKITKRGQNVTFRCDPISEHNRLYWYRQTLGQGPEFLTYFQNEAQLEKSRLLSDRFSAERPKGSFSTLEIQRTEQGDSAMYLCASSLVVQGSNYGYTFGSGTRLTVV.